The T cell receptor (beta chain) under discussion was sequenced for a study of cytomegalovirus exposure and HLA in healthy donors. On the study more broadly: Assignment to the Caucasian-associated ancestry cluster applied to over 70% of the approximately 400 genotyped donors.

The study's findings and limits: Presence/absence comparisons presumed near-even sequencing depth among donors.

A note on this clone: Antigen specificity is unknown.

Germline assignment: CDR1 MNHNS and CDR2 SASEGT. CDR3 length: 14 residues. Trimming at V came to 3 bases and at J to 3 bases, leaving 3 bases not matched to a gene. 60 Vbeta and 13 Jbeta primers were used in PCR. The method was immunoSEQ multiplex PCR; TCRdb's version includes in-frame clones alone and lacks a portion of them. Recorded for this sample: roughly 40,000 clones. The sequenced sample consisted of PBMCs. This sequence originates from a male donor in good health and CMV-seronegative. The chain carries TRBV6-1 and TRBJ2-7; 9 nucleotides align to TRBD1. The CDR3 DNA sequence: TGTGCCAGCAGTGACGGGACAGGGATCTACGAGCAGTACTTC. Protein product: CASSDGTGIYEQYF.